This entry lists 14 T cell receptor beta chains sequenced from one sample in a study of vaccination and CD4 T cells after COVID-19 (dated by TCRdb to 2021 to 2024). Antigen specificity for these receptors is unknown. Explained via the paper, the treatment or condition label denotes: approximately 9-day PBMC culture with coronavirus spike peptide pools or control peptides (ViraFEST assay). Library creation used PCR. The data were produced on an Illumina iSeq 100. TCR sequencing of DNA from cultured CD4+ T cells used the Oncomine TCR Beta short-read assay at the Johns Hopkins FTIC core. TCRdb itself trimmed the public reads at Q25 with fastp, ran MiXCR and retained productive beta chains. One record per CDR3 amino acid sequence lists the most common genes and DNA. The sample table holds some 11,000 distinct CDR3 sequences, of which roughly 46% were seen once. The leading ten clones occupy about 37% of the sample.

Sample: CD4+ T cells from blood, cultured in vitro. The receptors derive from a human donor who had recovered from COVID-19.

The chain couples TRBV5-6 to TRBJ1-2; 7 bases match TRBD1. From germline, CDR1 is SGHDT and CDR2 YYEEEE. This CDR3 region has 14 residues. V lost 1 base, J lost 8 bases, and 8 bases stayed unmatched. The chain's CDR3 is CASSLFEGAGGYTF. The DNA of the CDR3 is TGTGCCAGCAGCTTGTTTGAGGGGGCGGGAGGCTACACCTTC.

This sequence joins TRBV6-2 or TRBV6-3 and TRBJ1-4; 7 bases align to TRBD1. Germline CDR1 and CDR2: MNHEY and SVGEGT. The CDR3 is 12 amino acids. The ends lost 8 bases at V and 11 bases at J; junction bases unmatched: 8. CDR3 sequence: CASSFGQEKLFF. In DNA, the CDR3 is TGTGCCAGCTCCTTCGGACAGGAGAAACTGTTTTTT.

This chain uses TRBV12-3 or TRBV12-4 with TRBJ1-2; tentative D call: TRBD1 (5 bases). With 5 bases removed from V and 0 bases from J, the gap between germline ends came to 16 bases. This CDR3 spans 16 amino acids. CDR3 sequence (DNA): TGTGCCAGCAGTAGCAGAGGGGCCGAAGCTAACTATGGCTACACCTTC. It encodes CASSSRGAEANYGYTF.

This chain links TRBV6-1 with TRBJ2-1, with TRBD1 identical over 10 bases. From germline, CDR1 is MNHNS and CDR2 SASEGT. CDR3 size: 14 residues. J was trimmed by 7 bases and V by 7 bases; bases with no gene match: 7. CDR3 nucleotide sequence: TGTGCCAGCACTAATGACAGGGGGCTAAATGAGCAGTTCTTC. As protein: CASTNDRGLNEQFF.

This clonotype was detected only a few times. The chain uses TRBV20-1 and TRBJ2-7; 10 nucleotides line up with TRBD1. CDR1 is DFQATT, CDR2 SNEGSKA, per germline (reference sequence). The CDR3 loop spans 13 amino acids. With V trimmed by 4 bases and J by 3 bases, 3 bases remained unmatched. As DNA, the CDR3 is TGCAGTGCTACGAGGGACAGGGGCTACGAGCAGTACTTC. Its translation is CSATRDRGYEQYF.

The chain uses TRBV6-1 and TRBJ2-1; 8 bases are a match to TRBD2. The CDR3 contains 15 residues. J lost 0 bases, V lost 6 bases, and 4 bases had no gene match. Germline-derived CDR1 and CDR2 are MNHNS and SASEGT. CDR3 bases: TGTGCCAGCAGATTAGCGGGGACCTCCTACAATGAGCAGTTCTTC. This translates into CASRLAGTSYNEQFF.

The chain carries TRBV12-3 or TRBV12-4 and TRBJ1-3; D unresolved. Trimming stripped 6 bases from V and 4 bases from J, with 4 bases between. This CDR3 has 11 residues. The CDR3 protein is CASSWGNTIYF. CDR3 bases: TGTGCCAGCAGCTGGGGAAACACCATATATTTT.

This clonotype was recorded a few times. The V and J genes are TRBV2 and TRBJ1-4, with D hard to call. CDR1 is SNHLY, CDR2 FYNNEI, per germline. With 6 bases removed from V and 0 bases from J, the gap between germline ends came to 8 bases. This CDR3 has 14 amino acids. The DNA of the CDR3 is TGTGCCAGCAGGGCAGTAACAACTAATGAAAAACTGTTTTTT. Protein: CASRAVTTNEKLFF.

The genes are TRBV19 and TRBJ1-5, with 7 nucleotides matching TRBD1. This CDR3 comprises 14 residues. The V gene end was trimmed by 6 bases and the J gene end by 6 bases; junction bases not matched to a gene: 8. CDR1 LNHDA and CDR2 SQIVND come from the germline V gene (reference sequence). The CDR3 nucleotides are TGTGCCAGTAGACAAAGCCAGGGGGTTCAGCCCCAGCATTTT. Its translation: CASRQSQGVQPQHF.

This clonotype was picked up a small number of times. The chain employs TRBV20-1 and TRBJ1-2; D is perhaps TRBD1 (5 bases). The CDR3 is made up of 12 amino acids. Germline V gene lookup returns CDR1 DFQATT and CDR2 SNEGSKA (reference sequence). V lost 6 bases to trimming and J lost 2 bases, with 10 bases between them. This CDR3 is CSAPGHNYGYTF. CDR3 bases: TGCAGTGCCCCTGGACACAACTATGGCTACACCTTC.

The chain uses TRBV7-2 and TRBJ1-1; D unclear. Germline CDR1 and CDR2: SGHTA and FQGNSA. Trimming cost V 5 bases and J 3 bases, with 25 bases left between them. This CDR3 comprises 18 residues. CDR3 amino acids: CASSPLSPPRFLDTEAFF. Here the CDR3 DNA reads TGTGCCAGCAGCCCTCTATCTCCCCCGCGGTTTCTGGACACTGAAGCTTTCTTT.

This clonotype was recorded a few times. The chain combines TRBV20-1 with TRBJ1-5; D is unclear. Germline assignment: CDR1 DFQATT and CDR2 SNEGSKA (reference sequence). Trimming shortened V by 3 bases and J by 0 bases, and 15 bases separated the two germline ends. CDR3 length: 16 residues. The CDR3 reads CSASPDGSYSNQPQHF. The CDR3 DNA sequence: TGCAGTGCTAGTCCGGACGGCAGTTATAGCAATCAGCCCCAGCATTTT.

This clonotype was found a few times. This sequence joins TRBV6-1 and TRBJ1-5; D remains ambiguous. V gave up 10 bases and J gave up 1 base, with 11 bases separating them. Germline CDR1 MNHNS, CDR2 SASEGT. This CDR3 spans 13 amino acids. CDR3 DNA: TGTGCCACCATGCAGCGAAGCAATCAGCCCCAGCATTTT. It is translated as CATMQRSNQPQHF.

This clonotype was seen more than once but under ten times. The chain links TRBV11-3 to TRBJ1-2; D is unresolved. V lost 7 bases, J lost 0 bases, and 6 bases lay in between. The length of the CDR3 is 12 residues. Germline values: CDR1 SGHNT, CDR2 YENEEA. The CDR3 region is CASTKTNYGYTF. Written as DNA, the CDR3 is TGTGCCAGCACGAAGACTAACTATGGCTACACCTTC.